Below, 32 T cell receptor beta chains from the same sample are listed, as sequenced in a study of T cell responses to AZD1222 COVID-19 vaccine. Method: immunoSEQ multiplex PCR; TCRdb's copy keeps in-frame clones and lacks some. This table has 89,000 or so clones, just over 90% appearing once. The sequencing here drew on peripheral blood, taken 28 days after the second AZD1222 dose. Receptors were obtained from an adult who received the AZD1222 COVID-19 vaccine.

Turning to this clone: One end of the junction is discordant with germline, which a read error may explain. The genes are TRBV5-3 and TRBJ1-2; perhaps TRBD1 as D (6 bases). TRBV5-3 is given ORF status, its function remaining uncertain. The CDR3 has 10 amino acids. The CDR3 loop is CARSYQRGRF. The CDR3 DNA reads as TGTGCCAGAAGCTACCAACGGGGGCGCTTC.

This chain uses TRBV11-2 with TRBJ1-1; 7 positions agree with TRBD1. Germline-derived CDR1 and CDR2 are SGHAT and FQNNGV. The CDR3 runs 14 residues. Trimming took 5 bases from V and 1 from J; bases not matched to a gene: 4. The CDR3 nucleotides read TGTGCCAGCAGCCCTGGGACAGAGAACACTGAAGCTTTCTTT. Translated: CASSPGTENTEAFF.

The chain combines TRBV7-2 with TRBJ1-1, with D perhaps TRBD1 (6 bases). This CDR3 has 15 amino acids. Germline V CDR1 and CDR2: SGHTA, FQGNSA. The ends were cut back, 4 bases at V and 5 bases at J, with 17 bases in the middle. The CDR3 DNA sequence: TGTGCCAGCAGCTCTACAACAGGGAGGCGGACTGAAGCTTTCTTT. Translating it yields CASSSTTGRRTEAFF.

The V call is TRBV28, the J call TRBJ1-2; no clear D gene. The V end lost 4 bases, the J end lost 6 bases, and 21 bases lay between the germline ends. CDR3 length: 16 residues. From germline, CDR1 is MDHEN and CDR2 SYDVKM. CDR3 DNA sequence: TGTGCCAGCAGTTCCCCACCCGGGCAGCTCTTGAATGGCTACACCTTC. It is translated as CASSSPPGQLLNGYTF.

CDR3 amino acids: CASSPRTTGGAGTGELFF. CDR3 DNA: TGTGCCAGCTCACCACGGACGACCGGGGGGGCTGGAACCGGGGAGCTGTTTTTT. The chain links TRBV18 to TRBJ2-2, with 8 nucleotides matching TRBD2. Trimming cost V 1 base and J 5 bases; bases outside gene matches: 12. CDR1 and CDR2 (germline): KGHSH, LQKENI. CDR3 size: 18 residues. Based on the CDR3 plus reference TRBV18 and TRBJ2-2, the full variable domain is NAGVMQNPRHLVRRRGQEARLRCSPMKGHSHVYWYRQLPEEGLKFMVYLQKENIIDESGMPKERFSAEFPKEGPSILRIQQVVRGDSAAYFCASSPRTTGGAGTGELFFGEGSRLTVL.

V gene TRBV6-6 combines with J gene TRBJ2-7; 7 nucleotides match TRBD1. CDR1 MNHNY and CDR2 SVGAGI come from the germline V gene (reference sequence). CDR3 length: 13 amino acids. With 5 bases clipped from V and 2 bases from J, the junction kept 3 bases outside the gene matches. The CDR3 nucleotides read TGTGCCAGCAGTCCCAGGGGGACCTACGAGCAGTACTTC. Protein sequence: CASSPRGTYEQYF.

The J gene is TRBJ2-3, the V gene TRBV29-1, with D tentatively TRBD2 (6 bases). Germline CDR1 SQVTM, CDR2 ANQGSEA. The V end lost 7 bases, the J end lost 0 bases, and 17 bases lay between the germline ends. This CDR3 spans 15 amino acids. The CDR3 protein is CSAPPGGTSTDTQYF. The CDR3 nucleotides are TGCAGCGCTCCACCCGGTGGGACTAGCACAGATACGCAGTATTTT.

The gene calls are TRBV7-3 and TRBJ2-2; D is ambiguous. The germline V and J ends were trimmed by 1 base and 8 bases, with 11 bases remaining between them. CDR1 SGHTA and CDR2 FQGTGA come from the germline V gene. This CDR3 has 14 residues. CDR3 residues: CASSLMALGGELFF. CDR3 DNA: TGTGCCAGCAGCTTAATGGCCCTAGGGGGGGAGCTGTTTTTT.

The count of this clone is one. This chain connects TRBV5-1 to TRBJ2-2; D gene uncertain. This CDR3 has 14 amino acids. Trimming pared 7 bases from V and 4 bases from J, leaving 14 bases between. The germline CDR1 and CDR2 sequences are SGHRS and YFSETQ. The CDR3 sequence: CASCEREFTGELFF. The CDR3 bases are TGCGCCAGCTGCGAGAGAGAGTTCACCGGGGAGCTGTTTTTT. Using reference TRBV5-1 and TRBJ2-2 for the parts outside the CDR3, the full variable domain is KAGVTQTPRYLIKTRGQQVTLSCSPISGHRSVSWYQQTPGQGLQFLFEYFSETQRNKGNFPGRFSGRQFSNSRSEMNVSTLELGDSALYLCASCEREFTGELFFGEGSRLTVL.

CDR3 region: CASGRHGETQYF. The CDR3 region has the DNA TGTGCCAGCGGAAGACACGGAGAGACCCAGTACTTC. The V gene is TRBV6-5, the J gene TRBJ2-5; D call uncertain. In germline, CDR1 is MNHEY, CDR2 SVGAGI. Trimming shortened V by 8 bases and J by 4 bases, and 11 bases separated the two germline ends. The CDR3 is 12 residues long.

This chain joins TRBV19 and TRBJ1-6; 7 bases agree with TRBD1. This CDR3 contains 16 residues. V was pared by 1 base and J by 7 bases, with 7 bases of the junction left unmatched. CDR1 is LNHDA, CDR2 SQIVND, per germline (reference sequence). CDR3 sequence (DNA): TGTGCCAGTAGTATAGGGGAGGGGGCGCGGAATTCACCCCTCCACTTT. It encodes CASSIGEGARNSPLHF. Full variable domain (missing parts from reference TRBV19 and TRBJ1-6): DGGITQSPKYLFRKEGQNVTLSCEQNLNHDAMYWYRQDPGQGLRLIYYSQIVNDFQKGDIAEGYSVSREKKESFPLTVTSAQKNPTAFYLCASSIGEGARNSPLHFGNGTRLTVT.

V gene TRBV7-2 combines with J gene TRBJ1-1, with D possibly TRBD1 on 6 matching bases. The germline V gene encodes CDR1 SGHTA and CDR2 FQGNSA. The CDR3 is 13 residues long. Trimming took off 6 bases at V and 5 bases at J, with 13 bases between the two ends. CDR3 bases: TGTGCCAGCAGATCACAGGGTGGTACTGAAGCTTTCTTT. Protein sequence: CASRSQGGTEAFF.

The V and J genes are TRBV11-2 and TRBJ2-7; 9 bases map to TRBD2. CDR1 and CDR2 (germline): SGHAT, FQNNGV. The CDR3 length is 15 residues. V shed 1 base and J 4 bases; nucleotides not matched to a gene: 5. The DNA for the CDR3 is TGTGCCAGCAGCTTAGTGGTAGCGGGAGTGTACGAGCAGTACTTC. Translation gives CASSLVVAGVYEQYF. The whole variable domain, filled in from reference TRBV11-2 and TRBJ2-7, reads EAGVAQSPRYKIIEKRQSVAFWCNPISGHATLYWYQQILGQGPKLLIQFQNNGVVDDSQLPKDRFSAERLKGVDSTLKIQPAKLEDSAVYLCASSLVVAGVYEQYFGPGTRLTVT.

The chain recombines TRBV4-1 with TRBJ1-1; D gene unclear. Germline CDR1 MGHRA, CDR2 YSYEKL. The CDR3 has 15 residues. Trimming left V 1 base short and J 0 bases short, with 9 bases between. CDR3 loop: CASSQVMYLNTEAFF. The CDR3 DNA follows: TGCGCCAGCAGCCAAGTGATGTATTTGAACACTGAAGCTTTCTTT.

The genes are TRBV4-2 and TRBJ2-1; D is unresolved. Germline loops: CDR1 LGHNA, CDR2 YNFKEQ. V was cut by 2 bases and J by 12 bases, with 14 bases left in between. The CDR3 consists of 13 residues. The CDR3 region has the DNA TGTGCCAGCAGCCAATCTGACTTGTTAGGGCAGTTCTTC. It is translated as CASSQSDLLGQFF.

This clone was recorded a few times. The chain combines TRBV5-1 with TRBJ1-6; D is ambiguous. Germline V lookup: CDR1 SGHRS, CDR2 YFSETQ. This CDR3 comprises 14 residues. The V end lost 0 bases, the J end lost 7 bases, and 8 bases lay between the germline ends. CDR3 residues: CASSLEGSNSPLHF. The CDR3, as DNA: TGCGCCAGCAGCTTGGAAGGATCCAATTCACCCCTCCACTTT.

The rearrangement links TRBV30 to TRBJ1-6; 8 nucleotides align to TRBD1. Germline lookup yields CDR1 GTSNPN and CDR2 SVGIG (reference sequence). V lost 4 bases, J lost 10 bases, and 6 bases stayed unmatched. This CDR3 has 13 residues. In DNA, the CDR3 is TGTGCCTGGAATACAGGGGGGGAATCACCCCTCCACTTT. It specifies CAWNTGGESPLHF. The full variable domain, rest sourced from reference TRBV30 and TRBJ1-6, is SQTIHQWPATLVQPVGSPLSLECTVEGTSNPNLYWYRQAAGRGLQLLFYSVGIGQISSEVPQNLSASRPQDRQFILSSKKLLLSDSGFYLCAWNTGGESPLHFGNGTRLTVT.

On this clone itself: The sample holds other DNA sequences that translate to the same CDR3. The J gene is TRBJ1-5, the V gene TRBV7-2; D not certain. CDR3 length: 15 residues. Germline assignment: CDR1 SGHTA and CDR2 FQGNSA. Trimming took off 1 base at V and 0 bases at J, with 7 bases between the two ends. DNA of the CDR3: TGTGCCAGCAGCTTAGTGGGGATTAGCAATCAGCCCCAGCATTTT. This codes for CASSLVGISNQPQHF.

This clone was detected a few times. The chain recombines TRBV9 with TRBJ1-2, with 10 bases identical to TRBD1. The CDR3 covers 14 residues. V gave up 7 bases and J gave up 8 bases; unmatched junction bases: 11. Germline V CDR1 and CDR2: SGDLS, YYNGEE. The CDR3 coding sequence is TGTGCCAGCGCCCTCGAAGGGACAGGGGAAGGCTACACCTTC. Translated, it gives CASALEGTGEGYTF.

This clone was found once. This chain joins TRBV27 and TRBJ1-4, with a tentative D call TRBD1 (5 bases). Trimming removed 5 bases at V and 5 bases at J, with 15 bases between. The V gene's germline CDR1 is MNHEY and CDR2 SMNVEV (reference sequence). This CDR3 is 15 amino acids long. DNA for the CDR3: TGTGCCAGCAGTAATCGACAGCGGACGAATGAAAAACTGTTTTTT. It is translated as CASSNRQRTNEKLFF.

The V gene is TRBV23-1, the J gene TRBJ2-7; D possibly corresponds to TRBD1 (5 bases). TRBV23-1 is identified as an open reading frame with a role that is uncertain. V was cut by 2 bases and J by 3 bases, with 23 bases left in between. This CDR3 is 18 amino acids long. CDR3 sequence: CASSQNGVWGGPYYEQYF. The CDR3 bases are TGCGCCAGCAGTCAAAACGGAGTCTGGGGCGGACCCTACTACGAGCAGTACTTC.

The V and J genes are TRBV9 and TRBJ1-2, with D possibly being TRBD1 (5 bases). Germline-derived CDR1 and CDR2 are SGDLS and YYNGEE. The ends were cut back, 4 bases at V and 8 bases at J, with 15 bases in the middle. The CDR3 has 13 residues. The CDR3: CASSLLQGRGYTF. The DNA of the CDR3 is TGTGCCAGCAGCCTCCTCCAGGGCCGGGGCTACACCTTC.

This chain uses TRBV2 with TRBJ1-1; TRBD1 might be the D (5 bases). Between the trimmed V and J ends, which lost 8 bases and 0 bases, there was a span of 10 bases. Germline V gives CDR1 SNHLY, CDR2 FYNNEI. The CDR3 runs to 13 residues. CDR3 amino acids: CASLRGLNTEAFF. The CDR3 DNA reads as TGTGCCAGCTTACGGGGCCTGAACACTGAAGCTTTCTTT.

The chain links TRBV28 to TRBJ1-2; no clear D. CDR3 length: 12 amino acids. Trimming cost V 10 bases and J 8 bases, with 17 bases left between them. CDR1 is MDHEN and CDR2 is SYDVKM in the germline V gene. The CDR3 sequence is CATARSEPGYTF. DNA for the CDR3: TGTGCCACCGCCCGCTCGGAACCCGGCTACACCTTC.

This clone was counted a single time. The rearrangement uses TRBV5-5 and TRBJ1-5, with D possibly matching TRBD1 (6 bases). Trimming stripped 5 bases from V and 1 base from J, with 16 bases between. Germline-derived CDR1 and CDR2 are SGHKS and YYEKEE (reference sequence). The CDR3 is 16 residues long. DNA of the CDR3: TGTGCCAGCAGTCCCTCGGGGGGCTTCAGCAATCAGCCCCAGCATTTT. It is translated as CASSPSGGFSNQPQHF.

This chain connects TRBV27 to TRBJ2-7, with TRBD1 matching over 9 bases. The CDR3 totals 15 residues. The ends lost 6 bases at V and 1 base at J; junction bases unmatched: 7. CDR1 is MNHEY and CDR2 is SMNVEV in the germline V gene (reference sequence). CDR3 in amino acids: CASSPGTGLSYEQYF. The CDR3 coding sequence is TGTGCCAGCAGCCCCGGGACAGGGCTTTCCTACGAGCAGTACTTC.

The chain couples TRBV9 to TRBJ1-1, with D unclear. The CDR3 extends over 15 amino acids. V was shortened by 0 bases and J by 0 bases, with 9 bases between the two germline ends. Germline V gene lookup returns CDR1 SGDLS and CDR2 YYNGEE. CDR3 bases: TGTGCCAGCAGCGTAGATCCAGGAATGAACACTGAAGCTTTCTTT. Protein sequence: CASSVDPGMNTEAFF.

This clone was recorded only once. The chain employs TRBV2 and TRBJ2-1, with 10 bases lining up with TRBD2. Germline V gene sequence: CDR1 SNHLY, CDR2 FYNNEI. The CDR3 has 16 residues. V lost 4 bases, J lost 5 bases, and 8 bases stayed unmatched. The CDR3 region has the DNA TGTGCCAGCAGTGTCGAACTAGCGGGGCACGACAATGAGCAGTTCTTC. Residues: CASSVELAGHDNEQFF. Full variable domain (missing parts from reference TRBV2 and TRBJ2-1): EPEVTQTPSHQVTQMGQEVILRCVPISNHLYFYWYRQILGQKVEFLVSFYNNEISEKSEIFDDQFSVERPDGSNFTLKIRSTKLEDSAMYFCASSVELAGHDNEQFFGPGTRLTVL.

The chain uses TRBV14 and TRBJ2-3; 10 bases line up with TRBD2. V lost 1 base and J lost 2; bases outside the gene matches: 6. CDR3 size: 17 residues. Germline V gene data show CDR1 as SGHDN and CDR2 as FVKESK. CDR3 coding DNA: TGTGCCAGCAGCCAAGGTCGAACTAGCGGGAACACAGATACGCAGTATTTT. The encoded protein is CASSQGRTSGNTDTQYF.

The table lists this clone with a few counts. Within the sample, other DNA sequences also encode this same CDR3. This chain joins TRBV30 and TRBJ1-2; D gene ambiguous. Trimming cost V 0 bases and J 2 bases, with 7 bases left between them. Germline CDR1 reads GTSNPN; CDR2 reads SVGIG (reference sequence). CDR3 size: 13 residues. CDR3: CAWSVGRNYGYTF. The CDR3 DNA sequence: TGTGCCTGGAGTGTCGGCCGAAACTATGGCTACACCTTC.

The chain employs TRBV19 and TRBJ1-5; possible D gene TRBD1, 6 bases. From germline, CDR1 is LNHDA and CDR2 SQIVND (reference sequence). The CDR3 spans 15 residues. V was clipped by 7 bases and J by 3 bases, with 16 bases between them. CDR3: CASMRAQGPNQPQHF. The CDR3 DNA follows: TGTGCCAGTATGAGGGCCCAGGGGCCCAATCAGCCCCAGCATTTT.

The CDR3 spells CASSLGQGGSPLHF. The CDR3 DNA sequence: TGTGCCAGCAGCTTAGGACAGGGTGGCTCACCCCTCCACTTT. The chain links TRBV7-6 to TRBJ1-6; 7 nucleotides agree with TRBD1. Germline V gives CDR1 SGHVS, CDR2 FNYEAQ. The CDR3 consists of 14 residues. Trimming removed 1 base from V and 10 bases from J; junction bases left unmatched: 4.